Reported below is one TCR beta chain. Some clones are missing from TCRdb's copy, which holds only in-frame ones; the method was immunoSEQ multiplex PCR. This table has roughly 170,000 clones, around 95% appearing once. This sample was included in a study of control samples from healthy donors and cancer patients. This CDR3 spans 13 amino acids. CDR1 and CDR2 from the germline V gene are SGHVS and FQNEAQ. The germline V and J ends were trimmed by 0 bases and 7 bases, with 7 bases remaining between them. The chain combines TRBV7-8 with TRBJ2-1; D gene uncertain. The receptor was isolated from a woman between 55 and 75 years old in good health. The sequenced sample was blood. CDR3 amino acids: CASSLAGRNEQFF. The CDR3 DNA is TGTGCCAGCAGCTTAGCGGGTAGGAATGAGCAGTTCTTC.